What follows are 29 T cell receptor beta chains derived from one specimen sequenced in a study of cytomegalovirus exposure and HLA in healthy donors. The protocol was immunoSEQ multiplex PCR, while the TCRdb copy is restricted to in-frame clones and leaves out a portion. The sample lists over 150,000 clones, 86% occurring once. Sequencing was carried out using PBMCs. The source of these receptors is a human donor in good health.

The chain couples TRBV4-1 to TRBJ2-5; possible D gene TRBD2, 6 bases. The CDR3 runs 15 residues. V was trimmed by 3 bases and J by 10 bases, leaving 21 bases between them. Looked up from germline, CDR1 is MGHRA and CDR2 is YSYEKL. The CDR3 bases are TGCGCCAGCAGCCATACGGGACTCGGAGCCAGGAACCAGTACTTC. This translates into CASSHTGLGARNQYF.

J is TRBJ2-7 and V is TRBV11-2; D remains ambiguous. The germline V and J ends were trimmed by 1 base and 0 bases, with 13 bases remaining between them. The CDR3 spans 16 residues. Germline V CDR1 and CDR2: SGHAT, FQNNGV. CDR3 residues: CASSLGLLISSYEQYF. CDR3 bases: TGTGCCAGCAGCTTAGGCCTCCTTATCAGCTCCTACGAGCAGTACTTC.

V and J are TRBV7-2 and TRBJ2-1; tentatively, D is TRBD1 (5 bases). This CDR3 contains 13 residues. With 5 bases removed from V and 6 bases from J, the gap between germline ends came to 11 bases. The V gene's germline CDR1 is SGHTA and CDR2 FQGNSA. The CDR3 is CASSPDRVNEQFF. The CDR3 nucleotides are TGTGCCAGCAGCCCCGACAGAGTCAATGAGCAGTTCTTC.

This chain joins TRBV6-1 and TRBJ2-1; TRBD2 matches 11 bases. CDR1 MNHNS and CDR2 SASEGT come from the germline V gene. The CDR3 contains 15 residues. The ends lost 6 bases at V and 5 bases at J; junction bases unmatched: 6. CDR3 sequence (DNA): TGTGCCAGCAGACTACTAGCGGGGGTAAACAATGAGCAGTTCTTC. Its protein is CASRLLAGVNNEQFF.

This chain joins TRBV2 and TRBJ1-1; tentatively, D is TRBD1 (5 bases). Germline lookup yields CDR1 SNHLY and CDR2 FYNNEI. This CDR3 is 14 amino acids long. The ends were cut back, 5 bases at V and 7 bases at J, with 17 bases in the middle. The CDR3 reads CASSFAGRYGEAFF. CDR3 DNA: TGTGCCAGCAGTTTCGCAGGGCGGTATGGTGAAGCTTTCTTT.

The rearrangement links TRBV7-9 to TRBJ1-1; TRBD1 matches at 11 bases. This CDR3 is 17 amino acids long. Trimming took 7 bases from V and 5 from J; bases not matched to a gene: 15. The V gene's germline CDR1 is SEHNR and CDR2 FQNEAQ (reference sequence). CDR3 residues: CASTLGQGAGASTEAFF. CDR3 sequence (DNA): TGTGCCAGCACCCTAGGACAGGGGGCAGGGGCGAGTACTGAAGCTTTCTTT. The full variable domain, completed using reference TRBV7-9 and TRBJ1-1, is DTGVSQNPRHKITKRGQNVTFRCDPISEHNRLYWYRQTLGQGPEFLTYFQNEAQLEKSRLLSDRFSAERPKGSFSTLEIQRTEQGDSAMYLCASTLGQGAGASTEAFFGQGTRLTVV.

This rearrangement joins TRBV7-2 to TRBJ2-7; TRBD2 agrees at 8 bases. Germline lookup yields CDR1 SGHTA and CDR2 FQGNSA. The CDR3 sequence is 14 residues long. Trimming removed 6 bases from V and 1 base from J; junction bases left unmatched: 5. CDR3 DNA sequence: TGTGCCAGCAGGCAAAGCGGGGGATCCTACGAGCAGTACTTC. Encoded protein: CASRQSGGSYEQYF.

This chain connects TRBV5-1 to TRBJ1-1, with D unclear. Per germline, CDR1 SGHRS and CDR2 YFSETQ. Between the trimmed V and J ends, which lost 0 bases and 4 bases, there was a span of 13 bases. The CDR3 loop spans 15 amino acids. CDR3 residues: CASSLGRGGSTEAFF. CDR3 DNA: TGCGCCAGCAGCTTGGGACGGGGAGGATCCACTGAAGCTTTCTTT. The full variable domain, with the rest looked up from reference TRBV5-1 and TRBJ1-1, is KAGVTQTPRYLIKTRGQQVTLSCSPISGHRSVSWYQQTPGQGLQFLFEYFSETQRNKGNFPGRFSGRQFSNSRSEMNVSTLELGDSALYLCASSLGRGGSTEAFFGQGTRLTVV.

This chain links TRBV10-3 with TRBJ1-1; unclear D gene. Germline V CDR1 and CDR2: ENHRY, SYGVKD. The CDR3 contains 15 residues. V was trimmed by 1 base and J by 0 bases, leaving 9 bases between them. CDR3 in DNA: TGTGCCATCAGTGAGTATGAGGTCGTGAACACTGAAGCTTTCTTT. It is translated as CAISEYEVVNTEAFF.

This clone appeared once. The CDR3 spells CASSQVPGISSGNTIYF. CDR3 DNA: TGCGCCAGCAGCCAAGTTCCGGGAATTTCCTCTGGAAACACCATATATTTT. V and J are TRBV4-1 and TRBJ1-3; D remains ambiguous. Germline assignment: CDR1 MGHRA and CDR2 YSYEKL. V was trimmed by 1 base and J by 0 bases, leaving 13 bases between them. This CDR3 has 17 residues.

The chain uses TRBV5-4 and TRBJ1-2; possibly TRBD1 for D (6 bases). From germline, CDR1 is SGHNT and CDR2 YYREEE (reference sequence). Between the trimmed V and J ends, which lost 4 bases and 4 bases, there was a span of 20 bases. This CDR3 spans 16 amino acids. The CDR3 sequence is CASSPEDGQQFYGYTF. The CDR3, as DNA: TGTGCCAGCAGCCCAGAAGACGGACAGCAGTTCTATGGCTACACCTTC.

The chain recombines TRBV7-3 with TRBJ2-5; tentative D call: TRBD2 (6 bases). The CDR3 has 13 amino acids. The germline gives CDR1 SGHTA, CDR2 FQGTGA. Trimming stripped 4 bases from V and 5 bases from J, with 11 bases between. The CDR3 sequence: CASSSSVGETQYF. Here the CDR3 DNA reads TGTGCCAGCAGCTCTAGCGTAGGGGAGACCCAGTACTTC.

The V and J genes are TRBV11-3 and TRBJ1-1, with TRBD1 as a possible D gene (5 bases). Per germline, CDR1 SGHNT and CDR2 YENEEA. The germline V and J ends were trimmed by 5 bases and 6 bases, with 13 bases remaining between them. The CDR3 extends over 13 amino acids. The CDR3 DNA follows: TGTGCCAGCAGCGGGCCCAAGGGGTCTGAAGCTTTCTTT. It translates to CASSGPKGSEAFF.

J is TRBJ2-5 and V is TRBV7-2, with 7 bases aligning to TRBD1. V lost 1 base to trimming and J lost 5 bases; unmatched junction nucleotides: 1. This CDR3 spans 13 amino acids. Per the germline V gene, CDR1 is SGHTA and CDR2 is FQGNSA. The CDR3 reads CASSLEQGETQYF. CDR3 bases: TGTGCCAGCAGCTTAGAACAGGGGGAGACCCAGTACTTC.

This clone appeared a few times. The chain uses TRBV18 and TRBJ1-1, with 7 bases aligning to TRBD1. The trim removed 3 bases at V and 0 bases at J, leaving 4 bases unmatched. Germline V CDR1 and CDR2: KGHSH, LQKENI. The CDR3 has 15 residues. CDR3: CASSPSTGLNTEAFF. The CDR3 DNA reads TGTGCCAGCTCACCGTCGACAGGGCTGAACACTGAAGCTTTCTTT.

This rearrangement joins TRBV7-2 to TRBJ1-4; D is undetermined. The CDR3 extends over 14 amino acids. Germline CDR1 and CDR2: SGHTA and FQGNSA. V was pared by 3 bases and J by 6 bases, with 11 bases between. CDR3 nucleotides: TGTGCCAGCAGCTTGAGGGATGGTTATGAAAAACTGTTTTTT. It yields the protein CASSLRDGYEKLFF. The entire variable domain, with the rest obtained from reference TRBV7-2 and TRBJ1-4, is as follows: GAGVSQSPSNKVTEKGKDVELRCDPISGHTALYWYRQSLGQGLEFLIYFQGNSAPDKSGLPSDRFSAERTGGSVSTLTIQRTQQEDSAVYLCASSLRDGYEKLFFGSGTQLSVL.

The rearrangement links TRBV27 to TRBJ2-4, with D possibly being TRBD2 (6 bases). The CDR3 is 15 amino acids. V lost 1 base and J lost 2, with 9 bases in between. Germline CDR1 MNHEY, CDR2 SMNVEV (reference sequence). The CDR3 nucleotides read TGTGCCAGCAGTTTATTGGGGGGTCCCAAAAACATTCAGTACTTC. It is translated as CASSLLGGPKNIQYF.

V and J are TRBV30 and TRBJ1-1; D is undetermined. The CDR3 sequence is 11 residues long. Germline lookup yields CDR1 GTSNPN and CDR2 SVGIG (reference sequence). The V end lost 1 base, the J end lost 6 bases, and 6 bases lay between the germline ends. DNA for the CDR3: TGTGCCTGGAGTGGAGGGTCTGAAGCTTTCTTT. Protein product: CAWSGGSEAFF.

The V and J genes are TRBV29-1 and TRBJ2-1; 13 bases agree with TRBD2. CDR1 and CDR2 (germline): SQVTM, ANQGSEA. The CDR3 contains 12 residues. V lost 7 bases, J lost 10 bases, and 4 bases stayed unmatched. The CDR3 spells CSGLAGGREQFF. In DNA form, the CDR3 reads TGCAGCGGACTAGCGGGGGGCCGGGAGCAGTTCTTC.

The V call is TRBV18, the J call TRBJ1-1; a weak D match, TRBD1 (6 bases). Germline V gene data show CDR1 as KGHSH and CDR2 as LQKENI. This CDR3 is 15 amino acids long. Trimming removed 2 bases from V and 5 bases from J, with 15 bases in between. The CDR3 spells CASSPLQGKETEAFF. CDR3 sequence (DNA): TGTGCCAGCTCACCATTACAGGGCAAGGAGACTGAAGCTTTCTTT.

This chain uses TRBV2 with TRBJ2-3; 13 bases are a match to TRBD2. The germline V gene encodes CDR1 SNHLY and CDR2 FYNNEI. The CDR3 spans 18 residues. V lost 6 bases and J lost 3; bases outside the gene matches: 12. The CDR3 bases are TGTGCCAGCAGCTGGGGACTAGCGGGACTCGGGGGGACAGATACGCAGTATTTT. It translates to CASSWGLAGLGGTDTQYF. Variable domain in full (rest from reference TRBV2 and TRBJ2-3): EPEVTQTPSHQVTQMGQEVILRCVPISNHLYFYWYRQILGQKVEFLVSFYNNEISEKSEIFDDQFSVERPDGSNFTLKIRSTKLEDSAMYFCASSWGLAGLGGTDTQYFGPGTRLTVL.

The CDR3 loop is CASSPPQPSDYEQYF. The CDR3 DNA reads as TGTGCCAGCTCACCACCCCAGCCCAGCGACTACGAGCAGTACTTC. The rearrangement links TRBV18 to TRBJ2-7; D uncertain. The CDR3 is 15 amino acids. CDR1 is KGHSH, CDR2 LQKENI, per germline. Trimming removed 0 bases from V and 3 bases from J, with 12 bases in between.

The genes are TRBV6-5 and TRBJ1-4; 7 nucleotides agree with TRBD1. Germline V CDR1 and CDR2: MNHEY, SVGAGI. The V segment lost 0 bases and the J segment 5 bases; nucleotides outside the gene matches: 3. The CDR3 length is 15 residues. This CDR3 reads CASSYSPGGNEKLFF. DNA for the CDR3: TGTGCCAGCAGTTACTCGCCAGGGGGAAATGAAAAACTGTTTTTT.

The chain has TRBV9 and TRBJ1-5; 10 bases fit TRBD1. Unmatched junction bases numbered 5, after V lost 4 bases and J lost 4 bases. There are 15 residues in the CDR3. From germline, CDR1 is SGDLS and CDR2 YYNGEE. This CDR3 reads CASSPGTGENQPQHF. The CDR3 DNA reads TGTGCCAGCAGCCCAGGGACAGGGGAGAATCAGCCCCAGCATTTT.

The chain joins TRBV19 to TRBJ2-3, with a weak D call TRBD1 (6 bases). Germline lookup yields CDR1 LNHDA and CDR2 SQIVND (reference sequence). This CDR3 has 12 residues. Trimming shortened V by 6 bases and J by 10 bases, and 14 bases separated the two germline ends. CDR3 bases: TGTGCCAGTAGCCCAGGGGAGCGGTCGCAGTATTTT. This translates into CASSPGERSQYF.

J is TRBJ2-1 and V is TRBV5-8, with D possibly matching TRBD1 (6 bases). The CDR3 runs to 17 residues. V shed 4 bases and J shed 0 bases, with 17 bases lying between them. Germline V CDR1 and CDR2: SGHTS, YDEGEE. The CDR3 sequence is CASSGDEDRTSYNEQFF. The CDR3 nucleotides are TGTGCCAGCAGCGGAGATGAAGACAGGACCTCCTACAATGAGCAGTTCTTC.

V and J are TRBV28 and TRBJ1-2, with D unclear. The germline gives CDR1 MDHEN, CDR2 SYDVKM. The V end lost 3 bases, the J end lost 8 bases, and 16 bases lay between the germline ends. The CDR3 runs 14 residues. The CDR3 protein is CASSLAWQDLGYTF. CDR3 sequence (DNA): TGTGCCAGCAGTTTGGCGTGGCAGGATCTAGGCTACACCTTC.

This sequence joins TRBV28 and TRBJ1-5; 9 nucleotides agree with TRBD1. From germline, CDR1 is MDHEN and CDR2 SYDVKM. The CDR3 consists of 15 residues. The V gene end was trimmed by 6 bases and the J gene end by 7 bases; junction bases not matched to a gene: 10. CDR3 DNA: TGTGCCAGCAGCCCAGGACAGGGGAGGGGACAGCCCCAGCATTTT. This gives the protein CASSPGQGRGQPQHF.

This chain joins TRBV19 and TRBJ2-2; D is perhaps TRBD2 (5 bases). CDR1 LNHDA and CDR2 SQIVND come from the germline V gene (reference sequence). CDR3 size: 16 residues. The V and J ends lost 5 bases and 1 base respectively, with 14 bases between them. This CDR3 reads CASSDLRGMNTGELFF. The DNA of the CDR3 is TGTGCCAGTAGTGACCTCCGGGGTATGAACACCGGGGAGCTGTTTTTT.